Described below is a single T cell receptor (beta chain) sequence and its context. This entry belongs to a study of cytomegalovirus exposure and HLA in healthy donors. Assay: immunoSEQ multiplex PCR; the TCRdb copy retains only in-frame clones and omits some. In the table there are some 84,000 clones, roughly 93% of which are singletons. With 8 bases removed from V and 5 bases from J, the gap between germline ends came to 23 bases. This CDR3 contains 16 residues. In germline, CDR1 is SNHLY, CDR2 FYNNEI. The sequenced material came from PBMCs. The chain combines TRBV2 with TRBJ2-3; D is perhaps TRBD1 (7 bases). This receptor was taken from a man in his thirties or forties in good health and CMV-seronegative. As DNA, the CDR3 is TGTGCCAGCGTCGGGGGTAGAGGGGGCTCAAAAGATACGCAGTATTTT. Encoded protein: CASVGGRGGSKDTQYF.